This TCR beta chain was retrieved from a study of blood T cell repertoires in COVID-19 (dated by TCRdb to the early 2020s). About the full investigation: Samples from collaborators originated in the United States, Italy and Spain and spanned both the acute and convalescent phases of COVID-19. The material from the prospective study consisted of cDNA or gDNA derived from T cells, B-cell-depleted T cells, or PBMCs. Subjects who had been exposed to COVID-19, were actively infected with it, or had recovered from it provided the deeply sampled blood TCRbeta repertoires that made up the dataset. The repertoires were released in a freely available public database meant as a resource for research on the immune response to SARS-CoV-2. The samples were drawn from the first 160 participants of the ongoing ImmuneRACE study and from 950 to 1,500 subjects provided by 6 global collaborators. Sample metadata almost always included a de-identified subject ID, COVID-19 status, age in years and sex. HLA class I and class II types, where available, came from metadata supplied by the sample provider rather than from assay-based typing.

The CDR3 starts with the cysteine, ends with the phenylalanine, and has 12 residues. The retained sequence is limited to the CDR3, 36 bases, with the frame set at the first base. V is pared back by 6 bases and J by 2 bases, with 7 bases lying between the germline termini. CDR1 is given as SQVTM and CDR2 as ANQGSEA, both from the germline V gene. The study at large found these results: The quantity of clinical and demographic metadata differed by source and by participant and was supplied without curation.

TCRbeta CDR3 regions were amplified from genomic DNA using the immunoSEQ Assay, a bias-controlled multiplex PCR. Concerning the study's data processing: The number of nucleated cells in each sample was estimated by amplification of reference gene primers within the assay. To quantify the absolute abundance of each unique TCRbeta CDR3 rearrangement, sequence reads were collapsed and filtered. For each sample, productive Simpson clonality was calculated by taking the square root of Simpson's diversity index across productive rearrangements. TCRdb limited this immuneACCESS table to in-frame rearrangements with V and J called. A share of clones is missing; checked studies link under half to unresolved V genes, and the rest is unexplained. V and J calls and clone size are those listed in that table; D and trimming were worked out from the DNA. The sample table shows about 280,000 clones, and roughly nine tenths are seen once. The ten largest clones add up to 5.5% to 7% of the sample.

Remarks on this clone: The specificity of this receptor is unknown. Per-base quality was not reported, and no clone a single base away is much larger than it.

Enrolling through a virtual design, the prospective study's participants ranged in age from roughly 18 to 95 years and lived across 24 United States geographic areas. In the prospective study, participants were assigned to cohorts based on the clinical history participants reported in a screening survey and a study questionnaire. ImmuneRACE Cohort 3 recovered participants were defined by two consecutive negative NP/OP PCR tests, healthcare professional clearance, or symptom resolution. In the prospective study, mobile phlebotomists collected whole blood, serum and a nasopharyngeal or oropharyngeal swab from each participant. Over a roughly 2-month period, participants in the prospective study had the option of providing additional blood draws and questionnaires. Before DNA extraction, prospective study blood samples were shipped either frozen or at room temperature.

This TCR was sampled from a woman in her thirties or forties who had recovered from COVID-19. Specimen: PBMCs or T cells enriched from blood (not recorded which). The V gene is TRBV29-1 and the J gene is TRBJ1-4, with no confidently assigned D gene. The DNA reads as follows: TGCAGCGTATCGGAGACTAATGAAAAACTGTTTTTT. It encodes CSVSETNEKLFF.